These 8 T cell receptor beta chains were sequenced from one sample in a study of T-cell memory formation after mild COVID-19. TCRdb re-called the 5' RACE reads through MiXCR, storing one row per CDR3 protein. The sample has roughly 140,000 distinct CDR3 sequences, roughly 13% seen once. Sample: PBMCs or a T cell subset sorted from them (not recorded which). The receptors were gathered from an adult woman who had mild COVID-19 (a few samples of this study predate the infection). Cell type and time point are not known.

The V call is TRBV7-9, the J call TRBJ1-2; possibly TRBD1 for D (6 bases). The germline V gene encodes CDR1 SEHNR and CDR2 FQNEAQ (reference sequence). This CDR3 is 15 amino acids long. V gave up 1 base and J gave up 0 bases, with 9 bases separating them. The CDR3 here is CASSLDRTANYGYTF. Written as DNA, the CDR3 is TGTGCCAGCAGCTTAGACAGGACAGCTAACTATGGCTACACCTTC.

This clonotype was detected a few times. V usage is TRBV27 and J usage is TRBJ1-1, with no clear D. Germline V gene lookup returns CDR1 MNHEY and CDR2 SMNVEV (reference sequence). CDR3 length equals 11 residues. V lost 6 bases and J 4 bases, leaving 6 bases between the germline ends. The CDR3: CASREGTEAFF. As DNA, the CDR3 is TGTGCCAGCAGGGAGGGCACTGAAGCTTTCTTT.

This clonotype was picked up a small number of times. The chain is built from TRBV9 and TRBJ2-7; no firm D call. Trimming pared 0 bases from V and 4 bases from J, leaving 8 bases between. The CDR3 length is 13 residues. The germline V gene has CDR1 SGDLS and CDR2 YYNGEE. CDR3 region: CASSVDELYEQYF. The CDR3 DNA is TGTGCCAGCAGCGTAGATGAGCTATACGAGCAGTACTTC.

This clonotype occurred a few times. The chain carries TRBV7-8 and TRBJ2-7; 7 positions match TRBD2. Germline CDR1 is SGHVS and CDR2 is FQNEAQ. V lost 7 bases, J lost 2 bases, and 8 bases stayed unmatched. This CDR3 region has 14 residues. CDR3 sequence: CASTPLAVAYEQYF. In DNA form, the CDR3 reads TGTGCCAGCACGCCTCTAGCGGTAGCCTACGAGCAGTACTTC.

There are many counts of this clonotype. The chain joins TRBV7-6 to TRBJ2-5; D might be TRBD1 (6 bases). Germline V gene lookup returns CDR1 SGHVS and CDR2 FNYEAQ. Between the trimmed V and J ends, which lost 0 bases and 4 bases, there was a span of 12 bases. The CDR3 runs to 15 residues. The CDR3 nucleotides read TGTGCCAGCAGCTTAGCGCCACAGGGTGGAGAGACCCAGTACTTC. Translation: CASSLAPQGGETQYF.

This clonotype turned up a few times. This rearrangement joins TRBV25-1 to TRBJ1-1; D is undetermined. The V gene's germline CDR1 is MGHDK and CDR2 SYGVNS. The CDR3 consists of 10 residues. Trimming cost V 7 bases and J 11 bases, with 11 bases left between them. CDR3 in DNA: TGTGCCAGCAAAAAGCACCGTGCTTTCTTT. Protein: CASKKHRAFF.

A few counts support this clonotype. The chain has TRBV19 and TRBJ1-1, with D perhaps matching TRBD1 (5 bases). V lost 3 bases and J lost 7, with 21 bases in between. The CDR3 has 16 amino acids. Germline-derived CDR1 and CDR2 are LNHDA and SQIVND (reference sequence). CDR3 nucleotides: TGTGCCAGTAGTATTGGAGCTGGCAGAGGGGCAGGTGAAGCTTTCTTT. Its translation is CASSIGAGRGAGEAFF. Variable domain in full (rest from reference TRBV19 and TRBJ1-1): DGGITQSPKYLFRKEGQNVTLSCEQNLNHDAMYWYRQDPGQGLRLIYYSQIVNDFQKGDIAEGYSVSREKKESFPLTVTSAQKNPTAFYLCASSIGAGRGAGEAFFGQGTRLTVV.

In this sample, this clonotype turned up a few times. This chain joins TRBV11-2 and TRBJ2-7, with D possibly matching TRBD1 (6 bases). V dropped 3 bases and J dropped 3 bases, with 15 bases sitting between them. Germline V gene sequence: CDR1 SGHAT, CDR2 FQNNGV. The CDR3 runs to 15 residues. Here the CDR3 DNA reads TGTGCCAGCAGCTTCGCAGTGGAACAGGGCTACGAGCAGTACTTC. Translation: CASSFAVEQGYEQYF.